These T cell receptor beta chains were read from a single sample in a study of blood T cell repertoires in COVID-19. Assay: immunoSEQ multiplex PCR; the TCRdb copy retains only in-frame clones and omits some. The sample has roughly 80,000 clones; around 80% are singletons. The sample comprised peripheral blood. Receptors were obtained from a woman in her fifties or sixties with acute or convalescent COVID-19. Both conserved end residues are trimmed from each CDR3.

TRBV7-3	TRBJ2-3	ASSLAPSGVADTQY
TRBV7-2	TRBJ2-5	ASSLAIAGGETQY
TRBV4-1	TRBJ1-2	ASSQDPGTGGYGYT
TRBV19	TRBJ1-6	ASSTDPRDSPLH
TRBV27	TRBJ2-3	ASSSPGQGALDTQY
TRBV24-1	TRBJ2-3	ATSDRRQVYTQY
TRBV9	TRBJ1-3	ASSANSGTGNTIY
TRBV19	TRBJ2-6	ATAETGDAGANVLT
TRBV7-2	TRBJ2-2	ASSRDSRTGELF
TRBV11-2	TRBJ1-1	ASSSGQGALNTEAF
TRBV6-1	TRBJ2-1	ASSERTSYYNEQF
TRBV19	TRBJ2-4	ASTPGQGETRIAKNIQY
TRBV18	TRBJ1-6	ASSPRTGVGSPLH
TRBV4-3	TRBJ1-1	ASSQDITGGMNTEAF
TRBV5-6	TRBJ1-6	ASSVRRDSHNSPLH
TRBV29-1	TRBJ2-5	SVGVQETQY
TRBV2	TRBJ1-2	ASSEGLISGYT
TRBV10-2	TRBJ1-5	ASSAQGNQPQH
TRBV18	TRBJ2-3	ASSPSTGPDTQY
TRBV5-1	TRBJ2-1	ASSLYSGGNEQF
TRBV23-1	TRBJ1-5	ASTLQREVNSNQPQH
TRBV4-3	TRBJ1-2	ASSQARGAGGYT
TRBV12-3/TRBV12-4	TRBJ1-2	ASTRSRGNGYT
TRBV28	TRBJ2-1	ASSPGTRRVGEQF
TRBV6-2/TRBV6-3	TRBJ2-1	ASSQRWGQEYEQF